The clone carrying this TCR beta chain appeared many times. Its specificity is unknown. The entry originates in a study of blood T cells in healthy people across ages. Notes on the study in general: Getting older went along with TCR beta diversity per million T cells dropping roughly linearly. Expanded clonotype shifts may have been confounded, as the donors had an unknown CMV status.

In germline, CDR1 is LGHDT, CDR2 YNNKEL (reference sequence). The CDR3 sequence is 13 residues long. Trimming removed 0 bases at V and 10 bases at J, with 12 bases between. Then a second PCR, running about 6 to 12 cycles, was carried out with a sample-barcoded 5' primer and a J-beta primer mix. Tagging of each cDNA molecule was performed by a template-switch adaptor with 12 random nucleotides. Any given sample supplied a minimum of 2.5 million CDR3-containing paired-end reads. TCRdb fed the 5' RACE reads into MiXCR, producing one record per CDR3 protein. Altogether fewer than 900,000 distinct CDR3 sequences are present, 35% to 40% being singletons, with the ten largest covering 10% to 15%.

The receptor's source is a man aged 18 to 35 in good health. The sample comprised blood. The chain links TRBV3-1 to TRBJ1-2; unclear D gene. The DNA of the CDR3 is TGTGCCAGCAGCCAAGAAATAACCGGGAACTACACCTTC. Encoded protein: CASSQEITGNYTF. The entire variable domain, with the rest obtained from reference TRBV3-1 and TRBJ1-2, is as follows: DTAVSQTPKYLVTQMGNDKSIKCEQNLGHDTMYWYKQDSKKFLKIMFSYNNKELIINETVPNRFSPKSPDKAHLNLHINSLELGDSAVYFCASSQEITGNYTFGSGTRLTVV.